These T cell receptor beta chains were read from a single sample in a study of early T cells in non-severe SARS-CoV-2 infection. Each CDR3 protein gets one entry after TCRdb re-called the 5' RACE reads with MiXCR. The sample contains fewer than 85,000 distinct CDR3 sequences, around 13% of which appear only once. Sequenced sample: whole blood. The receptors stem from an adult who was a healthcare worker with PCR-confirmed SARS-CoV-2 infection or an uninfected control (not recorded which). Each CDR3 is given without its conserved first and last residue. Fields, in order: V gene, J gene, CDR3 protein.

v_gene: TRBV12-3/TRBV12-4; j_gene: TRBJ2-1; CDR3aa: ASSLHSSYNEQF
v_gene: TRBV28; j_gene: TRBJ2-7; CDR3aa: ASSLSPPYEQY
v_gene: TRBV29-1; j_gene: TRBJ2-1; CDR3aa: SVRTGGLYNEQF
v_gene: TRBV15; j_gene: TRBJ2-7; CDR3aa: ATSRGWEDRY
v_gene: TRBV2; j_gene: TRBJ1-1; CDR3aa: ASSEPNTEAF
v_gene: TRBV10-1; j_gene: TRBJ2-1; CDR3aa: ASSEGLAGVFEQF
v_gene: TRBV2; j_gene: TRBJ1-5; CDR3aa: ASSAGSESNQPQH
v_gene: TRBV24-1; j_gene: TRBJ2-1; CDR3aa: ATRGGSSDEQF
v_gene: TRBV10-3; j_gene: TRBJ2-7; CDR3aa: ASSGTGSYEQY
v_gene: TRBV12-3/TRBV12-4; j_gene: TRBJ1-6; CDR3aa: ASRHRDSYSPLH
v_gene: TRBV10-3; j_gene: TRBJ2-7; CDR3aa: AISPGLAGERYEQY
v_gene: TRBV4-2; j_gene: TRBJ1-6; CDR3aa: ASSQDQGRGNSPLH
v_gene: TRBV5-6; j_gene: TRBJ2-3; CDR3aa: ASSPEYGTDTQY
v_gene: TRBV7-9; j_gene: TRBJ2-1; CDR3aa: ASSWTSYNEQF
v_gene: TRBV4-2; j_gene: TRBJ1-3; CDR3aa: ASSQAQQGAGNTIY
v_gene: TRBV12-5; j_gene: TRBJ1-5; CDR3aa: ASEPGQGFNGNQPQH
v_gene: TRBV19; j_gene: TRBJ1-2; CDR3aa: ASRGQGANYGYT
v_gene: TRBV6-1; j_gene: TRBJ2-5; CDR3aa: ASSAIEVHQETQY
v_gene: TRBV2; j_gene: TRBJ1-6; CDR3aa: ASSVDRDSPLH
v_gene: TRBV7-2; j_gene: TRBJ1-1; CDR3aa: ASSLALNREGAF
v_gene: TRBV4-3; j_gene: TRBJ2-7; CDR3aa: ASSQDAGSGRARY
v_gene: TRBV12-3/TRBV12-4; j_gene: TRBJ2-7; CDR3aa: ASSRDSERDEQY
v_gene: TRBV5-1; j_gene: TRBJ1-1; CDR3aa: ASSLLGQRSLEAF
v_gene: TRBV9; j_gene: TRBJ2-3; CDR3aa: ASSVKPGRAGGDTQY
v_gene: TRBV20-1; j_gene: TRBJ1-2; CDR3aa: SARRTGVRTNYGYT
v_gene: TRBV5-1; j_gene: TRBJ2-3; CDR3aa: ASSPGVQTRTDTQY
v_gene: TRBV2; j_gene: TRBJ2-1; CDR3aa: ASSGNEQF
v_gene: TRBV19; j_gene: TRBJ2-2; CDR3aa: ASSMGTGHTGELF
v_gene: TRBV29-1; j_gene: TRBJ2-1; CDR3aa: SSFSVLGGEQF
v_gene: TRBV7-9; j_gene: TRBJ2-7; CDR3aa: ASASQQGHYEQY
v_gene: TRBV7-2; j_gene: TRBJ2-3; CDR3aa: ASSLLAGDQDTQY
v_gene: TRBV19; j_gene: TRBJ2-2; CDR3aa: ASSIQGANTGELF
v_gene: TRBV29-1; j_gene: TRBJ1-1; CDR3aa: SAQQGFAEAF
v_gene: TRBV5-1; j_gene: TRBJ2-5; CDR3aa: ASTRTAPGTETQY
v_gene: TRBV7-9; j_gene: TRBJ2-5; CDR3aa: ASSPPASLETQY
v_gene: TRBV27; j_gene: TRBJ2-7; CDR3aa: ASSWGPDRDEQY
v_gene: TRBV7-2; j_gene: TRBJ2-4; CDR3aa: ASSSRDNKNIQY
v_gene: TRBV7-2; j_gene: TRBJ1-2; CDR3aa: ASSLGGGVNGYT
v_gene: TRBV28; j_gene: TRBJ2-5; CDR3aa: ASSSIGTGPETQY
v_gene: TRBV30; j_gene: TRBJ1-4; CDR3aa: AWSVPGTGYEKLF
v_gene: TRBV4-2; j_gene: TRBJ2-5; CDR3aa: ASSQGGGDLETQY
v_gene: TRBV20-1; j_gene: TRBJ1-1; CDR3aa: STGGNTEAF
v_gene: TRBV28; j_gene: TRBJ2-1; CDR3aa: ASSFPLTSGSDSSYNEQF
v_gene: TRBV7-8; j_gene: TRBJ1-5; CDR3aa: ASSPGRVSLNQPQH
v_gene: TRBV7-2; j_gene: TRBJ2-5; CDR3aa: ASTPQREVETQY
v_gene: TRBV29-1; j_gene: TRBJ1-6; CDR3aa: SVTLTGGKDSPLH
v_gene: TRBV6-2/TRBV6-3; j_gene: TRBJ2-2; CDR3aa: ASTGQGDTGELF
v_gene: TRBV7-2; j_gene: TRBJ1-3; CDR3aa: ASSLPPPGNTIY
v_gene: TRBV5-4; j_gene: TRBJ2-2; CDR3aa: ASSEVLAANTGELF
v_gene: TRBV6-5; j_gene: TRBJ1-6; CDR3aa: ASSYQGDRQYNSPLH
v_gene: TRBV6-5; j_gene: TRBJ2-5; CDR3aa: ASSVGTGDPRAQY
v_gene: TRBV11-2; j_gene: TRBJ2-7; CDR3aa: ASSSRDISSPYEQY
v_gene: TRBV3-1; j_gene: TRBJ1-2; CDR3aa: ASSPEGTYGYT
v_gene: TRBV11-2; j_gene: TRBJ2-1; CDR3aa: ASSLRDVEQF
v_gene: TRBV5-4; j_gene: TRBJ2-7; CDR3aa: ASSLASGTGVEQY
v_gene: TRBV10-3; j_gene: TRBJ2-1; CDR3aa: AISEPGSNSYNEQF
v_gene: TRBV15; j_gene: TRBJ1-1; CDR3aa: ATSAVGVGTEAF
v_gene: TRBV11-2; j_gene: TRBJ2-5; CDR3aa: ASSSGLVGSETQY